This T cell receptor beta chain was found in a study of cytomegalovirus exposure and HLA in healthy donors. Study details: Most genotyped donors, around four fifths of fewer than 400, had Caucasian-associated genetic ancestry. Study-level points and caveats: TCR beta chain V- and J-gene trimming was linked, in a later analysis, to a missense variant in DCLRE1C. Several of the most significant clusters appeared, in a later analysis, to be linked to common viral pathogens. A later analysis reportedly found that, within productive TCRs, an Asian-associated ancestry cluster had fewer N-insertions than the mean observed across the roughly 730 donors.

To note about this clone: Its target is unknown. Other DNA sequences of this sample code for an identical CDR3.

This CDR3 is 14 amino acids long. Germline loops: CDR1 LGHNA, CDR2 YNFKEQ. Deletions cut 0 bases from V and 1 base from J, with 6 bases between. PCR amplification relied on 60 Vbeta primers (plus 13 Jbeta primers). Repertoires were generated with immunoSEQ multiplex PCR, while TCRdb's copy carries only in-frame clones and drops some. Of about 160,000 clones in the sample, 85% were seen once. The sequenced sample consisted of PBMCs. This sequence joins TRBV4-2 and TRBJ1-1, with D perhaps TRBD1 (6 bases). The TCR originated in a boy aged 2 to 10 in good health and CMV-seronegative. CDR3 sequence reads: CASSQDRGNTEAFF. CDR3 nucleotide sequence: TGTGCCAGCAGCCAAGACAGGGGGAACACTGAAGCTTTCTTT.